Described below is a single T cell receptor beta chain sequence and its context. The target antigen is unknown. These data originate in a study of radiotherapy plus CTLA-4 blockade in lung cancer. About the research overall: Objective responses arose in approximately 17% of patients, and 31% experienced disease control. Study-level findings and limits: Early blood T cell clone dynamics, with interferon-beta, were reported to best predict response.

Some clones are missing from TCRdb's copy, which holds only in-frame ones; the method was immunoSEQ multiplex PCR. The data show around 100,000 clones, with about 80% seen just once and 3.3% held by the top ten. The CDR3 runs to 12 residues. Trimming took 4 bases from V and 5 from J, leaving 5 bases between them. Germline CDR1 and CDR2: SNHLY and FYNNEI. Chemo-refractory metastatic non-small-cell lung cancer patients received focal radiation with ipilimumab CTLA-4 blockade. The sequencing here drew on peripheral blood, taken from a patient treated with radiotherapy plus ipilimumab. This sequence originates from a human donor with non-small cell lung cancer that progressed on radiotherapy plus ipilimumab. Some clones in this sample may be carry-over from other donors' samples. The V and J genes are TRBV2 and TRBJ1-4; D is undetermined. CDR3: CASSVRNEKLFF. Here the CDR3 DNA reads TGTGCCAGCAGTGTCAGGAATGAAAAACTGTTTTTT.